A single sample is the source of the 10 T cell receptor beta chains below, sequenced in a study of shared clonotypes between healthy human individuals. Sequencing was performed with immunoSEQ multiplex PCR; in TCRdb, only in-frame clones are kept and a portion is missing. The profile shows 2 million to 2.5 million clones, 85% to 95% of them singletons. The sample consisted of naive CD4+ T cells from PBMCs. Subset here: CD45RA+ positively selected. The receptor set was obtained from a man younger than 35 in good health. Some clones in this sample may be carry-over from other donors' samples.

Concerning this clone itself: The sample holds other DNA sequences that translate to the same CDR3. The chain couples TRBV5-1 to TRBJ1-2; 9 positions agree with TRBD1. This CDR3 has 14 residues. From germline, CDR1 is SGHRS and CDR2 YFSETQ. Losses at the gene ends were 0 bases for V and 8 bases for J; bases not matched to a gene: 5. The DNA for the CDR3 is TGCGCCAGCAGCTTGGAACAGGGGGCTGGCGGCTACACCTTC. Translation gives CASSLEQGAGGYTF.

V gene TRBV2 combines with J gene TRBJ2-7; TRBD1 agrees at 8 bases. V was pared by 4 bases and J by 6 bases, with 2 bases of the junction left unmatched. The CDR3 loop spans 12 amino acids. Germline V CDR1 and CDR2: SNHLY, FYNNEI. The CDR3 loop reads CASSAGGSEQYF. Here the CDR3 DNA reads TGTGCCAGCAGTGCAGGGGGCTCCGAGCAGTACTTC.

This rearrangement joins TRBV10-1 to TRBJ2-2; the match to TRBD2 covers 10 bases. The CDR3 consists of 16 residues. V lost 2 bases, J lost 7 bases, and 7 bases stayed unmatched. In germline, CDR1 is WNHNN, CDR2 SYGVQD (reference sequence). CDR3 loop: CASSERLAGASGELFF. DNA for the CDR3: TGCGCCAGCAGTGAGCGTCTAGCGGGAGCGAGCGGGGAGCTGTTTTTT.

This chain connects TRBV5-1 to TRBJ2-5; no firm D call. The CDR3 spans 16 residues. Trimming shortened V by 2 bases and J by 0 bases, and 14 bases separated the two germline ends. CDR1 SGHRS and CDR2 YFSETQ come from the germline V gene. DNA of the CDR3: TGCGCCAGCAGCTTCACAGAAAGCTCGTACCAAGAGACCCAGTACTTC. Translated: CASSFTESSYQETQYF.

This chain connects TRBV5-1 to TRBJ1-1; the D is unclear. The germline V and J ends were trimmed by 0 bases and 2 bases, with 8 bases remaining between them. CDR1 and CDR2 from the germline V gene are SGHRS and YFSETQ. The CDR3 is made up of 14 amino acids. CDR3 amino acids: CASSLETSNTEAFF. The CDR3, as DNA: TGCGCCAGCAGCTTGGAAACAAGTAACACTGAAGCTTTCTTT.

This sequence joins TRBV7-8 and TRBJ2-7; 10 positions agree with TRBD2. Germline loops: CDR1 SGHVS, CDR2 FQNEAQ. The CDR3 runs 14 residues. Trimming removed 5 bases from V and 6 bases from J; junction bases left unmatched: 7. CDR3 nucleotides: TGTGCCAGCAGCGAAGCGGGAGGGCCCCGCGAGCAGTACTTC. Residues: CASSEAGGPREQYF.

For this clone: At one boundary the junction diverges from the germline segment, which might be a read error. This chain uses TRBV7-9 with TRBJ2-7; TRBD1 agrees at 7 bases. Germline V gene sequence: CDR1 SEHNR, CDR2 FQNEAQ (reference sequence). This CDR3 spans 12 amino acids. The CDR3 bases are TGTGCCAGCAGCAACCCGCAGGGGGAGCCGTACTTC. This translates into CASSNPQGEPYF.

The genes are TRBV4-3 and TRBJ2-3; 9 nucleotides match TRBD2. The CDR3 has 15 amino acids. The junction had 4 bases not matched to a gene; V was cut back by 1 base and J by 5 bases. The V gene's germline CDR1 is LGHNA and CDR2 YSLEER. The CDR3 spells CASSQVGGGGDTQYF. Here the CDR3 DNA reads TGCGCCAGCAGCCAAGTCGGCGGGGGGGGAGATACGCAGTATTTT.

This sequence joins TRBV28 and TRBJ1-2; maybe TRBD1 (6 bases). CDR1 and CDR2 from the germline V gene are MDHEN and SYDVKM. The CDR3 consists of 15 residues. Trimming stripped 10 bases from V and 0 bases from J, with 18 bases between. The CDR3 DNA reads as TGTGCCACCGGGTTGGGGGCATCTGCTAACTATGGCTACACCTTC. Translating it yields CATGLGASANYGYTF.

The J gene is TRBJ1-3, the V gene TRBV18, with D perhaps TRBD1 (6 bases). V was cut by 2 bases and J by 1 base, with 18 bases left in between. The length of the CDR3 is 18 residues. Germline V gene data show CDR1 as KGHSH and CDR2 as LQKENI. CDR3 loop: CASSPVPQGIGSGNTIYF. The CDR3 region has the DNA TGTGCCAGCTCACCAGTACCACAGGGTATCGGATCTGGAAACACCATATATTTT. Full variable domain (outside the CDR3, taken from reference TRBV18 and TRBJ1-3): NAGVMQNPRHLVRRRGQEARLRCSPMKGHSHVYWYRQLPEEGLKFMVYLQKENIIDESGMPKERFSAEFPKEGPSILRIQQVVRGDSAAYFCASSPVPQGIGSGNTIYFGEGSWLTVV.